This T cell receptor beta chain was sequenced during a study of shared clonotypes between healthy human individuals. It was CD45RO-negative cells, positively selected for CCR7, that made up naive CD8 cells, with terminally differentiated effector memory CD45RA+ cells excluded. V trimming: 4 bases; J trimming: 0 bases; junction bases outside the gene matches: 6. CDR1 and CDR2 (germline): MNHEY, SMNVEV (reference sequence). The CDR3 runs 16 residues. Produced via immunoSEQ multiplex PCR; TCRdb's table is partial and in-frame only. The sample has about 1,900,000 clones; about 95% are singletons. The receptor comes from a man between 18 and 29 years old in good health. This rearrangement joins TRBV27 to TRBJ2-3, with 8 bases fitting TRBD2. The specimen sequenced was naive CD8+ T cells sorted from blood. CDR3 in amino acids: CASSWFAGGSTDTQYF. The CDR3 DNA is TGTGCCAGCAGTTGGTTCGCGGGGGGAAGCACAGATACGCAGTATTTT.